This TCR beta chain stems from a study of graft-versus-host responses after intestinal transplantation. Study context: Each recipient received anti-thymocyte globulin induction, then tacrolimus and steroids for 3 to 4 years. Study-wide results and limits: Early after transplant, HvG declines were associated with peak levels of circulating GvH clones. Allografts of one patient group, those with graft-donor T cell macrochimerism, had high graft-versus-host to host-versus-graft clonal ratios.

The ends were cut back, 6 bases at V and 3 bases at J, with 9 bases in the middle. Germline CDR1 is MNHEY and CDR2 is SVGAGI. There are 13 residues in the CDR3. There were around 200,000 CFSE-labeled responder cells plated together with around 200,000 irradiated, violet-dye-labeled stimulator cells. TCRdb's copy holds only in-frame clones and misses some; the assay was immunoSEQ multiplex PCR. Here the sample spans about 6,800 clones, 20% to 30% being singletons. Specimen: alloreactive CD4+ T cells from a mixed lymphocyte reaction culture, collected before intestinal transplant. As to subset: CFSE-low proliferating T cells sorted from approximately six-day pre-transplant mixed lymphocyte reaction (GvH or HvG direction). The chain is built from TRBV6-5 and TRBJ1-3; no firm D call. This sequence was found in a human patient who received an intestinal transplant. CDR3 in DNA: TGTGCCAGCAGCTTTTCCAGTGGAAACACCATATATTTT. Amino acids: CASSFSSGNTIYF.